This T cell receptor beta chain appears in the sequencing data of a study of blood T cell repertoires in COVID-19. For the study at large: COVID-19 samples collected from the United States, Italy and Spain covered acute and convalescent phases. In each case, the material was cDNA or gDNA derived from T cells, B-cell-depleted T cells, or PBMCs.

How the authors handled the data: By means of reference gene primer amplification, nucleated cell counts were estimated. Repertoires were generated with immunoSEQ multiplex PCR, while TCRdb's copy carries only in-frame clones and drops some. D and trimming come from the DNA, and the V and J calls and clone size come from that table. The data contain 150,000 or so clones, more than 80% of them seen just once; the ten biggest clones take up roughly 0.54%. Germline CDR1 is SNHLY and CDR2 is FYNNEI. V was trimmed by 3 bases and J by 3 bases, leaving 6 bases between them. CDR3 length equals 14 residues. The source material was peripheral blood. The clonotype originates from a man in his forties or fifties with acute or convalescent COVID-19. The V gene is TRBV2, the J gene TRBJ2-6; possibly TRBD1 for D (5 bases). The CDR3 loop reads CASSDRVGANVLTF. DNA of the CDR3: TGTGCCAGCAGTGACAGGGTTGGGGCCAACGTCCTGACTTTC.